This entry describes one TCR beta chain. The repertoire was sequenced with immunoSEQ multiplex PCR; TCRdb's copy has only in-frame clones and lacks some. Among fewer than 30,000 clones listed, nearly 85% were seen once. CDR3 size: 13 residues. Trimming took 2 bases from V and 9 from J, leaving 11 bases between them. Germline values: CDR1 LGHDT, CDR2 YNNKEL (reference sequence). The data originate from a study of blood T cell repertoires in COVID-19. The V gene is TRBV3-1 (or the pseudogene TRBV3-2), the J gene TRBJ2-1; TRBD2 might be the D (5 bases). The sample comprised peripheral blood. The sequence came from a man aged 70-80 years with active COVID-19. CDR3 loop: CASSQSGSGEQFF. The CDR3 nucleotides are TGTGCCAGCAGCCAAAGTGGGAGCGGTGAGCAGTTCTTC.